One and the same sample provided the 19 T cell receptor beta chains below, sequenced in a study of blood T cell repertoires in COVID-19. Libraries were prepared by immunoSEQ multiplex PCR; TCRdb keeps only in-frame clonotypes and omits some of them. The sample consists of approximately 200,000 clones, about nine tenths of them appearing once. Specimen: peripheral blood. The origin of the receptors is a man over 45 with acute or convalescent COVID-19.

V and J are TRBV5-1 and TRBJ2-1; 10 nucleotides line up with TRBD1. The J segment lost 12 bases and the V segment lost 2 bases, leaving 8 bases of the junction unmatched. Germline CDR1 is SGHRS and CDR2 is YFSETQ. The CDR3 length is 14 residues. In nucleotides, the CDR3 is TGCGCCAGCAGCTTCGGGACAGGGGCCGATGGGCAGTTCTTC. Its protein is CASSFGTGADGQFF.

The chain carries TRBV7-6 and TRBJ1-1; D gene ambiguous. The V gene's germline CDR1 is SGHVS and CDR2 FNYEAQ. The V end was cut by 4 bases, the J end by 4 bases, with 16 bases between. The CDR3 extends over 15 amino acids. CDR3 protein: CASSSSPGSGTEAFF. The CDR3 bases are TGTGCCAGCAGCTCATCTCCGGGTTCTGGCACTGAAGCTTTCTTT.

The CDR3 DNA is TGTGCCAGCAGGGGGACAGGAGATGGCTACACCTTC. Its translation: CASRGTGDGYTF. The chain uses TRBV6-5 and TRBJ1-2; 8 nucleotides line up with TRBD1. Trimming at V came to 6 bases and at J to 6 bases, leaving 3 bases not matched to a gene. This CDR3 comprises 12 residues. The V gene's germline CDR1 is MNHEY and CDR2 SVGAGI.

The gene calls are TRBV7-6 and TRBJ2-6, with TRBD1 matching over 10 bases. J gave up 2 bases and V 2 bases, and 6 bases lay outside the gene matches. CDR1 and CDR2 from the germline V gene are SGHVS and FNYEAQ. The CDR3 consists of 18 residues. For the CDR3, the DNA is TGTGCCAGCAGCTTACCACCGGGACAGGGGACTGGGGCCAACGTCCTGACTTTC. Protein product: CASSLPPGQGTGANVLTF.

The chain is built from TRBV5-1 and TRBJ1-1, with a possible D match to TRBD1 (6 bases). This CDR3 contains 14 residues. Germline values: CDR1 SGHRS, CDR2 YFSETQ. Trimming removed 0 bases from V and 3 bases from J, with 9 bases in between. The CDR3 region is CASSLDRAYTEAFF. The CDR3 DNA is TGCGCCAGCAGCTTGGACAGGGCTTACACTGAAGCTTTCTTT.

This sequence joins TRBV3-1 (or the pseudogene TRBV3-2) and TRBJ2-7; perhaps TRBD1 as D (5 bases). The CDR3 runs 13 residues. V was clipped by 6 bases and J by 0 bases, with 9 bases between them. Germline CDR1 and CDR2: LGHDT and YNNKEL (reference sequence). The CDR3 region has the DNA TGTGCCAGCAGACTGACAGCCTCCTACGAGCAGTACTTC. Translating it yields CASRLTASYEQYF.

This clone was picked up one time. This chain uses TRBV2 with TRBJ1-5, with unresolved D. The germline gives CDR1 SNHLY, CDR2 FYNNEI. V was pared by 4 bases and J by 9 bases, with 19 bases between. The CDR3 is made up of 15 amino acids. CDR3 in amino acids: CASSGPQASRLPQHF. In nucleotides, the CDR3 is TGTGCCAGCAGTGGGCCGCAGGCAAGTCGATTGCCCCAGCATTTT.

The chain couples TRBV3-1 (or the pseudogene TRBV3-2) to TRBJ1-2, with 7 bases matching TRBD1. Germline-derived CDR1 and CDR2 are LGHDT and YNNKEL (reference sequence). V shed 3 bases and J 7 bases; nucleotides not matched to a gene: 8. The CDR3 is 14 residues long. CDR3 protein: CASSQTGPVGGYTF. DNA of the CDR3: TGTGCCAGCAGCCAGACAGGGCCGGTAGGTGGCTACACCTTC.

This chain connects TRBV7-9 to TRBJ1-1; 8 bases fit TRBD1. The CDR3 extends over 13 amino acids. With 3 bases clipped from V and 7 bases from J, the junction kept 4 bases outside the gene matches. The germline V gene encodes CDR1 SEHNR and CDR2 FQNEAQ (reference sequence). The CDR3, as DNA: TGTGCCAGCAGCTTGGGGGGACAGGTTGAAGCTTTCTTT. It specifies CASSLGGQVEAFF.

Only a few counts were recorded for this clone. The J gene is TRBJ1-6, the V gene TRBV6-1; 10 bases agree with TRBD1. There are 16 residues in the CDR3. The junction had 5 bases not matched to a gene; V was cut back by 4 bases and J by 5 bases. The germline gives CDR1 MNHNS, CDR2 SASEGT. Here the CDR3 DNA reads TGTGCCAGCAGTGGACAGGGGGCAAGAAATAATTCACCCCTCCACTTT. This encodes CASSGQGARNNSPLHF.

The chain employs TRBV6-5 and TRBJ1-2; D gene unclear. The CDR3 covers 11 residues. Per the germline V gene, CDR1 is MNHEY and CDR2 is SVGAGI. With 6 bases removed from V and 7 bases from J, the gap between germline ends came to 9 bases. CDR3 sequence: CASRQSGGYTF. The CDR3 nucleotides are TGTGCCAGCAGGCAGTCAGGTGGCTACACCTTC.

The chain links TRBV7-2 to TRBJ1-2, with TRBD1 matching 8 bases. Per germline, CDR1 SGHTA and CDR2 FQGNSA. V was pared by 5 bases and J by 4 bases, with 6 bases of the junction left unmatched. The CDR3 contains 14 residues. Here the CDR3 reads CASSLRGPAYGYTF. CDR3 in DNA: TGTGCCAGCAGCCTCAGGGGGCCTGCCTATGGCTACACCTTC.

The V call is TRBV29-1, the J call TRBJ2-7, with 9 nucleotides matching TRBD2. The germline V gene has CDR1 SQVTM and CDR2 ANQGSEA. Unmatched junction bases numbered 4, after V lost 4 bases and J lost 0 bases. This CDR3 is 14 amino acids long. CDR3 loop: CSVVARGGSYEQYF. The CDR3 DNA follows: TGCAGCGTTGTTGCGCGGGGGGGCTCCTACGAGCAGTACTTC.

The V gene is TRBV18, the J gene TRBJ1-5; a possible D gene is TRBD1 (5 bases). V lost 2 bases, J lost 7 bases, and 9 bases lay in between. Germline V gene lookup returns CDR1 KGHSH and CDR2 LQKENI. The CDR3 is 13 residues long. The CDR3 loop reads CASSPMGRQPQHF. The CDR3 DNA follows: TGTGCCAGCTCACCAATGGGGCGACAGCCCCAGCATTTT. Supplemented by reference TRBV18 and TRBJ1-5, the full variable domain reads NAGVMQNPRHLVRRRGQEARLRCSPMKGHSHVYWYRQLPEEGLKFMVYLQKENIIDESGMPKERFSAEFPKEGPSILRIQQVVRGDSAAYFCASSPMGRQPQHFGDGTRLSIL.

This chain links TRBV21-1 with TRBJ2-7; the tabulated D call, TRBD1, remains unverified against the DNA. TRBV21-1 has pseudogene status. The CDR3 totals 19 residues. This chain's CDR3 is CASSKAGQGADPSFYEQYF. CDR3 DNA: TGTGCCAGCAGCAAAGCGGGGCAGGGGGCCGACCCATCATTCTACGAGCAGTACTTC.

The V and J genes are TRBV6-4 and TRBJ2-2; 7 bases align to TRBD1. The germline V gene encodes CDR1 MRHNA and CDR2 SNTAGT. With V trimmed by 8 bases and J by 0 bases, 9 bases remained unmatched. The CDR3 has 16 residues. The CDR3 sequence: CASGNTGATNTGELFF. The DNA of the CDR3 is TGTGCCAGCGGAAATACAGGGGCCACGAACACCGGGGAGCTGTTTTTT.

The chain is built from TRBV13 and TRBJ2-6, with TRBD2 as a possible D gene (7 bases). CDR1 is PRHDT, CDR2 FYEKMQ, per germline (reference sequence). V was clipped by 2 bases and J by 0 bases, with 8 bases between them. The CDR3 is 16 residues long. Written as DNA, the CDR3 is TGTGCCAGCAGCTTAAGGGGGGGCTCTGGGGCCAACGTCCTGACTTTC. Residues: CASSLRGGSGANVLTF. Together with reference TRBV13 and TRBJ2-6, the CDR3 gives the full variable domain: AAGVIQSPRHLIKEKRETATLKCYPIPRHDTVYWYQQGPGQDPQFLISFYEKMQSDKGSIPDRFSAQQFSDYHSELNMSSLELGDSALYFCASSLRGGSGANVLTFGAGSRLTVL.

The chain carries TRBV11-2 and TRBJ1-3; 9 positions match TRBD1. V lost 4 bases and J lost 4; bases outside the gene matches: 5. The CDR3 loop spans 15 amino acids. The germline V gene has CDR1 SGHAT and CDR2 FQNNGV. The CDR3 reads CASSSYRGPGNTIYF. The CDR3 DNA reads as TGTGCCAGCAGCTCGTACAGGGGGCCGGGAAACACCATATATTTT.

In the case of this clone: The junction differs from germline at one of its ends, possibly a read error. V usage is TRBV19 and J usage is TRBJ1-1; maybe TRBD1 (5 bases). Per the germline V gene, CDR1 is LNHDA and CDR2 is SQIVND (reference sequence). The CDR3 contains 13 residues. The CDR3 sequence is CASTSTVNTGAFF. The DNA of the CDR3 is TGTGCCAGTACCTCGACAGTGAACACTGGAGCTTTCTTT.